This T cell receptor (beta chain) was obtained from a study of T-cell memory formation after mild COVID-19. Per germline, CDR1 LNHDA and CDR2 SQIVND (reference sequence). V lost 6 bases, J lost 4 bases, and 10 bases lay in between. The CDR3 is 13 residues long. There are many counts of this clonotype. From the 5' RACE reads, TCRdb called clonotypes with MiXCR, one entry per CDR3 protein. The sample includes about 360,000 distinct CDR3 sequences, roughly 14% of them seen just once. The clonotype was recovered from a man aged 18 to 30 who had mild COVID-19 (a few samples of this study predate the infection). Cell type and time point are not known. The sample was PBMCs or a T cell subset sorted from them (not recorded which). V gene TRBV19 combines with J gene TRBJ2-1; D is unclear. The DNA for the CDR3 is TGTGCCAGTAGGGGCCGAGGTTACAATGAGCAGTTCTTC. Protein sequence: CASRGRGYNEQFF.